These T cell receptor beta chains were read from a single sample in a study of cytomegalovirus exposure and HLA in healthy donors. Assay used: immunoSEQ multiplex PCR; TCRdb lists only in-frame clones, some missing. The sample includes around 84,000 clones, over 65% seen only once; the top ten take around 3.4%. Sequenced input: PBMCs. These TCRs come from a man aged 50 to 59 in good health and CMV-seronegative. CDR3s include the opening cysteine and the closing phenylalanine or tryptophan. A D gene is named only where the DNA matches it firmly. A row's size may be missing; if present it is once, few, many or a size class.

v_gene,abundance,j_gene,d_gene,CDR3aa,CDR3nt
TRBV19,once,TRBJ1-4,TRBD1,CASSARQGNEKLFF,TGTGCCAGTAGTGCCCGACAGGGCAATGAAAAACTGTTTTTT
TRBV7-2,.,TRBJ1-4,.,CASSRGGATNEKLFF,TGTGCCAGCAGCCGCGGCGGGGCAACTAATGAAAAACTGTTTTTT
TRBV10-3,.,TRBJ2-7,TRBD2,CAIQGGSVSYEQYF,TGTGCCATCCAGGGAGGGTCGGTCTCCTACGAGCAGTACTTC
TRBV2,.,TRBJ1-4,TRBD1,CASSRGLGEKLFF,TGTGCCAGCTCCAGGGGGCTTGGTGAAAAACTGTTTTTT
TRBV15,.,TRBJ1-3,.,CATSTPRSLRNTIYF,TGTGCCACCAGCACCCCCCGGAGCCTTCGAAACACCATATATTTT
TRBV6-1,.,TRBJ1-2,TRBD1,CASSDPGQGWGGYTF,TGTGCCAGCAGTGATCCGGGACAGGGATGGGGTGGCTACACCTTC
TRBV28,.,TRBJ1-1,TRBD1,CAAMRDRVSTEAFF,TGTGCCGCGATGAGGGACAGGGTTAGCACTGAAGCTTTCTTT
TRBV18,.,TRBJ2-7,TRBD1,CASSPTGVYEQYF,TGTGCCAGCTCACCAACAGGGGTCTACGAGCAGTACTTC
TRBV6-1,.,TRBJ2-7,.,CASIGGTGSYEQYF,TGTGCCAGCATTGGCGGGACGGGCTCCTACGAGCAGTACTTC
TRBV5-1,.,TRBJ1-3,TRBD1,CASSRGDRSSGNTIYF,TGCGCCAGCAGCAGGGGGGACAGGAGTTCTGGAAACACCATATATTTT
TRBV2,once,TRBJ2-7,TRBD1,CASSGDRGRREQYF,TGTGCCAGCAGTGGGGACAGGGGGCGAAGGGAGCAGTACTTC
TRBV19,.,TRBJ1-6,TRBD1,CASSVFSPPTGTANSPLHF,TGTGCCAGTAGCGTCTTCAGCCCCCCGACCGGGACAGCTAATTCACCCCTCCACTTT
TRBV6-6,.,TRBJ2-7,.,CASSQTADSYEQYF,TGTGCCAGCAGCCAGACAGCCGACTCCTACGAGCAGTACTTC
TRBV2,few,TRBJ2-7,.,CASSQDYSYEQYF,TGTGCCAGCAGTCAAGACTACTCCTACGAGCAGTACTTC
TRBV27,.,TRBJ2-7,TRBD1,CASSFGTGGAPYEQYF,TGTGCCAGCAGTTTCGGGACAGGGGGCGCTCCCTACGAGCAGTACTTC
TRBV11-2,.,TRBJ1-3,.,CASSLSISGNTIYF,TGTGCCAGCAGCTTAAGCATCTCTGGAAACACCATATATTTT
TRBV7-9,few,TRBJ1-2,TRBD1,CASSLDTGVGYTF,TGTGCCAGCAGCTTAGACACAGGGGTAGGCTACACCTTC
TRBV19,.,TRBJ1-6,.,CASSGAGRSYNSPLHF,TGTGCCAGTAGTGGGGCAGGGCGCTCCTATAATTCACCCCTCCACTTT
TRBV7-2,few,TRBJ1-2,.,CASSQTSGSYYGYTF,TGTGCCAGCAGCCAGACAAGTGGCAGTTATTATGGCTACACCTTC
TRBV6-1,few,TRBJ1-1,.,CASSGQKGVSSMNTEAFF,TGTGCCAGCAGTGGACAAAAAGGGGTAAGCAGCATGAACACTGAAGCTTTCTTT
TRBV28,.,TRBJ1-5,.,CASSLEGEGSNQPQHF,TGTGCCAGCAGTTTGGAGGGGGAGGGGAGCAATCAGCCCCAGCATTTT
TRBV5-1,.,TRBJ1-3,.,CASRLGEAPPGNTIYF,TGCGCCAGCAGACTCGGGGAGGCCCCGCCGGGAAACACCATATATTTT
TRBV27,.,TRBJ1-1,.,CARQEDTEAFF,TGTGCCAGACAGGAAGACACTGAAGCTTTCTTT
TRBV30,.,TRBJ1-3,.,CAWGTSSGNTIYF,TGTGCCTGGGGGACAAGCTCTGGAAACACCATATATTTT
TRBV27,.,TRBJ1-2,TRBD1,CASSYKAGGGPNHHYGYTF,TGTGCCAGCAGTTACAAAGCAGGGGGCGGCCCAAACCACCACTATGGCTACACCTTC
TRBV4-3,once,TRBJ2-5,.,CASSQESRREETQYF,TGCGCCAGCAGCCAAGAATCGCGCAGGGAAGAGACCCAGTACTTC